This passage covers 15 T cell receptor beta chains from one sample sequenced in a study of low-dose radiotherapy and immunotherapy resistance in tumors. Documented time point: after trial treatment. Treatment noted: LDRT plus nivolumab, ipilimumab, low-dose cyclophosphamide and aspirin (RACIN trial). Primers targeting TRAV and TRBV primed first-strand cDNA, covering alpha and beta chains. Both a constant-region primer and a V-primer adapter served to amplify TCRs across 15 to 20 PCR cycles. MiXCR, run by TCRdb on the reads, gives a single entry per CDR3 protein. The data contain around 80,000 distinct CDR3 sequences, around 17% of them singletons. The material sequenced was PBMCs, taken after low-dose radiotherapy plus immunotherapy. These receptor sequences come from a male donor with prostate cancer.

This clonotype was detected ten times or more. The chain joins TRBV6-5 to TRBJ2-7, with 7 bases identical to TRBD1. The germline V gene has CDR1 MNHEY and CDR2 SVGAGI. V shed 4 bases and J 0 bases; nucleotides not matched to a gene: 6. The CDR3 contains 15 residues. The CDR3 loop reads CASSSTGQVSYEQYF. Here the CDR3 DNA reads TGTGCCAGCAGTTCCACCGGACAGGTCTCCTACGAGCAGTACTTC.

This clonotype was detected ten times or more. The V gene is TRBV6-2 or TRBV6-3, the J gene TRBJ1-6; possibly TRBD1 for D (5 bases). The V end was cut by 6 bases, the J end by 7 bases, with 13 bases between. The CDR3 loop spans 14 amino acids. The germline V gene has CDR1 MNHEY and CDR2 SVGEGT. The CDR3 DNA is TGTGCCAGCAGGCGGGACGGATCCAATTCACCCCTCCACTTT. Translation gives CASRRDGSNSPLHF.

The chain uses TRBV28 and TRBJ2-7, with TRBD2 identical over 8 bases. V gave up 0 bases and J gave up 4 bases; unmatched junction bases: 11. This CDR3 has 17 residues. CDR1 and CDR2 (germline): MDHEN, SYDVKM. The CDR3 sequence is CASSLWGGAGGTYEQYF. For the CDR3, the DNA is TGTGCCAGCAGTTTATGGGGGGGGGCGGGGGGAACGTACGAGCAGTACTTC.

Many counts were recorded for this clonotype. Here the CDR3 reads CASSETRRAQFF. The CDR3 bases are TGTGCCAGCAGTGAGACAAGGAGGGCCCAGTTCTTC. This sequence joins TRBV2 and TRBJ2-1; D might be TRBD2 (6 bases). V was clipped by 3 bases and J by 13 bases, with 13 bases between them. This CDR3 spans 12 amino acids. Germline V gives CDR1 SNHLY, CDR2 FYNNEI. Full variable domain (missing parts from reference TRBV2 and TRBJ2-1): EPEVTQTPSHQVTQMGQEVILRCVPISNHLYFYWYRQILGQKVEFLVSFYNNEISEKSEIFDDQFSVERPDGSNFTLKIRSTKLEDSAMYFCASSETRRAQFFGPGTRLTVL.

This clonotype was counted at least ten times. The CDR3 nucleotides are TGTGCCAGCAGCTTATCTGCGTACGAGCAGTACTTC. Residues: CASSLSAYEQYF. The chain recombines TRBV7-2 with TRBJ2-7; unclear D gene. V shed 2 bases and J shed 4 bases, with 6 bases lying between them. CDR1 SGHTA and CDR2 FQGNSA come from the germline V gene. This CDR3 spans 12 amino acids.

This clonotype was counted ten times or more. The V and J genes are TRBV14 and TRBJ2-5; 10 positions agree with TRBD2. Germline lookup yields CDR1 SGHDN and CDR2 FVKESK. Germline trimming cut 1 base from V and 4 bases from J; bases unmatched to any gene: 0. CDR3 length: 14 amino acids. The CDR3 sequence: CASSQGTSGETQYF. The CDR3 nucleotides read TGTGCCAGCAGCCAAGGGACTAGCGGAGAGACCCAGTACTTC.

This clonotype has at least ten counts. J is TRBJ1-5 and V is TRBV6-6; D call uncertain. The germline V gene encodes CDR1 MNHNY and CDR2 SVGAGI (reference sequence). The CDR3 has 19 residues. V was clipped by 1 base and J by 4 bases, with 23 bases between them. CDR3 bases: TGTGCCAGCAGTTACTTCCACCCCTCGAACAGAGCAGGTAATCAGCCCCAGCATTTT. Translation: CASSYFHPSNRAGNQPQHF.

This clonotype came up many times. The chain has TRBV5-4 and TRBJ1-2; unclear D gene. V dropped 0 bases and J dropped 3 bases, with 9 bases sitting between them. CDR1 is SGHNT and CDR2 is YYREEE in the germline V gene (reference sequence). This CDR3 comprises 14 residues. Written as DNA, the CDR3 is TGTGCCAGCAGCTTGGACGGCAGCCACTATGGCTACACCTTC. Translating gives CASSLDGSHYGYTF.

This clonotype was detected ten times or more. CDR3 DNA: TGTGCCAGCAGCTTAGTTGGGGCTAGCGGGACGGGCGGGGAGCTGTTTTTT. Translation: CASSLVGASGTGGELFF. The chain combines TRBV7-2 with TRBJ2-2, with 9 bases lining up with TRBD2. CDR3 size: 17 residues. Looked up from germline, CDR1 is SGHTA and CDR2 is FQGNSA. Trimming at V came to 1 base and at J to 7 bases, leaving 10 bases not matched to a gene.

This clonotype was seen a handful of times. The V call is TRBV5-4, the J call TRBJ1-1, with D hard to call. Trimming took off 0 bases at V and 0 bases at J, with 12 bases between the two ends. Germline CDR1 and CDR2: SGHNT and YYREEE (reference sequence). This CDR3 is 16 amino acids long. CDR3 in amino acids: CASSLDGHVMNTEAFF. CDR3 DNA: TGTGCCAGCAGCTTGGATGGCCATGTTATGAACACTGAAGCTTTCTTT.

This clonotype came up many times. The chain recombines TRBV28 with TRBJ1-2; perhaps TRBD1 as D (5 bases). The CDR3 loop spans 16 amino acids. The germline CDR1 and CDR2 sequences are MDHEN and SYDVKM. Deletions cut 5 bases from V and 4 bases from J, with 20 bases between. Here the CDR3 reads CASSTEIGASGYGYTF. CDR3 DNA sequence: TGTGCCAGCAGTACCGAGATCGGGGCGAGCGGCTATGGCTACACCTTC.

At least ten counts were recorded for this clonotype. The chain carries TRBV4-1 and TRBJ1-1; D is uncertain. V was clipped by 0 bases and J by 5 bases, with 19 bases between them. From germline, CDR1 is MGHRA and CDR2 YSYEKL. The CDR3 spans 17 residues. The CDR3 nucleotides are TGCGCCAGCAGCCAAGATCTTCTACAAGGGTTGCGTACTGAAGCTTTCTTT. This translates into CASSQDLLQGLRTEAFF.

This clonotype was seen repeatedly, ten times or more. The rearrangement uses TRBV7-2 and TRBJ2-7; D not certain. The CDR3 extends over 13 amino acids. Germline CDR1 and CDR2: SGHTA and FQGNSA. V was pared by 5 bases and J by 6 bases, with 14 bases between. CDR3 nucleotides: TGTGCCAGCAGCCCTTGGAGTGGCCTCGAGCAGTACTTC. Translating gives CASSPWSGLEQYF.

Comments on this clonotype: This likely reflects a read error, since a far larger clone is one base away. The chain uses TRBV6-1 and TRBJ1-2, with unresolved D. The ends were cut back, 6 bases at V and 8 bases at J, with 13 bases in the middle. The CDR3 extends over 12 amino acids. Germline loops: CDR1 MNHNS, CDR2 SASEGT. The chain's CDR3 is CASSFSTGGYTF. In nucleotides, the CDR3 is TGTGCCAGCAGCTTCAGTACGGGCGGCTACACCTTC.

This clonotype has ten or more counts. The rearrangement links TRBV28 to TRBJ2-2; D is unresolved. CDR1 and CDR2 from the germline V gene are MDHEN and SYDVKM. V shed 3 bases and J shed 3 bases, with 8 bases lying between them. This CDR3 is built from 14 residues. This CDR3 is CASSLSGYTGELFF. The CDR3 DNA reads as TGTGCCAGCAGTTTGTCAGGTTACACCGGGGAGCTGTTTTTT.